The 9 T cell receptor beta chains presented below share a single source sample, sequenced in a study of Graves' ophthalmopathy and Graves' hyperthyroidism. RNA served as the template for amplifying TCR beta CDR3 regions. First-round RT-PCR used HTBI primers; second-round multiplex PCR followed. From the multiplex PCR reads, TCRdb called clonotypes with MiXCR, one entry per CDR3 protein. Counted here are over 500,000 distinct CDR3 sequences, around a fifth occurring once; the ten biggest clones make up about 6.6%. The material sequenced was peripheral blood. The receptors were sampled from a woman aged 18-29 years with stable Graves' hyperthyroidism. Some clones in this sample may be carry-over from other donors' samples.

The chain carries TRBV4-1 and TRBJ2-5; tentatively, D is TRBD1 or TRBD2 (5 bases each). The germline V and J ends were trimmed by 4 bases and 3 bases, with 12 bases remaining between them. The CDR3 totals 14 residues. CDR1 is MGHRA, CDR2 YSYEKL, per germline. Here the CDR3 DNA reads TGCGCCAGCAGCCCGGGACGGACCAAAGAGACCCAGTACTTC. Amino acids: CASSPGRTKETQYF.

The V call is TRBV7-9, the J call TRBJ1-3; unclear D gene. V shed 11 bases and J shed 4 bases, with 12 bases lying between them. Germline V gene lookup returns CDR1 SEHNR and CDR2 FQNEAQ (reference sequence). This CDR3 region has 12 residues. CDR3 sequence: CAPNRAGNTIYF. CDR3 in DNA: TGTGCCCCTAACCGGGCGGGAAACACCATATATTTT.

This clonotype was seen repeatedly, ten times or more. CDR3 sequence: CASSLFGLGETQYF. CDR3 DNA sequence: TGTGCCAGCAGTTTATTTGGGCTGGGGGAGACCCAGTACTTC. This chain links TRBV28 with TRBJ2-5; no clear D gene. Germline lookup yields CDR1 MDHEN and CDR2 SYDVKM. This CDR3 has 14 amino acids. The germline V and J ends were trimmed by 1 base and 5 bases, with 11 bases remaining between them.

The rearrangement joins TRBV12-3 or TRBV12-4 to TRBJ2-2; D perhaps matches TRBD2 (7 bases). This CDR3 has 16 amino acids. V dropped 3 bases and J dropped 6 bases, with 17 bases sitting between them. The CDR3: CASSFFRGGIAGELFF. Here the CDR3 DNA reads TGTGCCAGCAGTTTCTTTAGGGGGGGGATTGCCGGGGAGCTGTTTTTT.

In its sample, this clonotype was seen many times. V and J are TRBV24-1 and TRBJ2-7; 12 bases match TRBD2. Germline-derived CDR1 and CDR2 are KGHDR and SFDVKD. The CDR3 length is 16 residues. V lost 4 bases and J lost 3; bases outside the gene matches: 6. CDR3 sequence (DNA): TGTGCCACCAGTGAGGGGACTAGCGGGTTGGTCTACGAGCAGTACTTC. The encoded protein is CATSEGTSGLVYEQYF.

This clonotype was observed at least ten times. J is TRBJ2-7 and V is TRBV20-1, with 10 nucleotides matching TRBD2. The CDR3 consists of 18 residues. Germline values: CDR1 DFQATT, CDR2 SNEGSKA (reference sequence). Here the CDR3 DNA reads TGCAGGGGTGCCTACAGGGAGGAAACTAGCGGGAATAACTACGAGCAGTACTTC. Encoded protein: CRGAYREETSGNNYEQYF.

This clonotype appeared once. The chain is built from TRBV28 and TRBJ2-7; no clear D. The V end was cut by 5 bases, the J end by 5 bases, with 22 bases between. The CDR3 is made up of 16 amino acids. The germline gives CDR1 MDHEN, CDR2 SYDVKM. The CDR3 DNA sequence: TGTGCCAGCAGTCCAGCAGCAAGGGTCTCCGGGCACGAGCAGTACTTC. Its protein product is CASSPAARVSGHEQYF.

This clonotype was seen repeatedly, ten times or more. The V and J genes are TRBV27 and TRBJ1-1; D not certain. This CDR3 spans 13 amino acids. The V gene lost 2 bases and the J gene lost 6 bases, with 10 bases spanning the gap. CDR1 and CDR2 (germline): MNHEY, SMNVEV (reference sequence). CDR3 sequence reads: CASSLTWSSEAFF. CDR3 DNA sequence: TGTGCCAGCAGTTTAACGTGGTCCTCTGAAGCTTTCTTT.

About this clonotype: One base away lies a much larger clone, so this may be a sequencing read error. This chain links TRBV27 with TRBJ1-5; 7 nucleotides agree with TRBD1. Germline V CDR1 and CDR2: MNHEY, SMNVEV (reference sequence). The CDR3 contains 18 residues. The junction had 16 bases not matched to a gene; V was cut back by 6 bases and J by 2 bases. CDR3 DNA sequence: TGTGCCAGCAGGCTAGGGGGCGCGATTTTATATGGCAATCAGCCCCAGCATTTT. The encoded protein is CASRLGGAILYGNQPQHF.